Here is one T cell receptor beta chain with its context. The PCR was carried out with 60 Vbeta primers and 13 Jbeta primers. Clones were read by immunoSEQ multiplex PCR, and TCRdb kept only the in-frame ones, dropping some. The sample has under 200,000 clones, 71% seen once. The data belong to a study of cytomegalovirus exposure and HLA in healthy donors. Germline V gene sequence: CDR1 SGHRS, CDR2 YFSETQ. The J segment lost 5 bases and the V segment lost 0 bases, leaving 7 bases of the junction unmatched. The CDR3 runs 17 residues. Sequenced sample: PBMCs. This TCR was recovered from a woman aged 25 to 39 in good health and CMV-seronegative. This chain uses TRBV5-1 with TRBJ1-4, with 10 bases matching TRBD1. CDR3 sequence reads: CASSLAGTGAWNEKLFF. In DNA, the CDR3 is TGCGCCAGCAGCTTGGCCGGGACAGGGGCTTGGAATGAAAAACTGTTTTTT.